The table lists the clone carrying this T cell receptor beta chain with many counts. Its antigen is as yet unknown. The data are from a study of read filtering for tumor transcriptome and immune sequencing. Overall study: DNase treatment preceded whole-transcriptome library preparation. Study results and limitations: Sorted CD138-negative bone marrow cells were not purified T cells. Single-read clonotypes: 80% to 90% of IR-seq clonotypes (around 4% of reads), 74.6% of RNA-seq clonotypes (approximately 49% of reads).

From roughly 390 ng of RNA, a library with molecular barcoded alpha/delta and beta/gamma adaptors was made. TCRdb used MiXCR to reprocess the reads, holding one entry per CDR3 protein. The sample holds about 86,000 distinct CDR3 sequences; roughly 12% are singletons and the top ten take 15%. CDR3 length: 14 residues. Germline lookup yields CDR1 SGHTA and CDR2 FQGNSA. V was trimmed by 8 bases and J by 1 base, leaving 14 bases between them. The rearrangement links TRBV7-2 to TRBJ2-5, with D maybe TRBD1 (5 bases). The sequenced material came from a population of CD138-negative cells sorted from bone marrow. The sequence came from a donor older than 35 with multiple myeloma. Here the CDR3 DNA reads TGTGCCAGCCAGGGCAGGATCGCCCAAGAGACCCAGTACTTC. This codes for CASQGRIAQETQYF.